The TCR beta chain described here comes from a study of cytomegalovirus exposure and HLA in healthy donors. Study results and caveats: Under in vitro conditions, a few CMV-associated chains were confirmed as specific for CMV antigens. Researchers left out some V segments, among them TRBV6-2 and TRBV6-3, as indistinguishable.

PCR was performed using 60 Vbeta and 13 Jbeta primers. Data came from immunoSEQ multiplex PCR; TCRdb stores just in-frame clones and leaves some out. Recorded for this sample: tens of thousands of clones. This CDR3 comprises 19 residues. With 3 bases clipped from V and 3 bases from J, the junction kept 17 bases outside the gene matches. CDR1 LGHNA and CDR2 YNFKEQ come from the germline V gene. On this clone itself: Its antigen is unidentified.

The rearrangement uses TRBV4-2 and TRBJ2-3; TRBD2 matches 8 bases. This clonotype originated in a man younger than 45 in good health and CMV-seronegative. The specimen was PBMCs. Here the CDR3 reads CASSQDSSGLTQGTDTQYF. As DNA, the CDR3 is TGTGCCAGCAGCCAGGATTCTAGCGGGCTAACCCAGGGGACAGATACGCAGTATTTT.